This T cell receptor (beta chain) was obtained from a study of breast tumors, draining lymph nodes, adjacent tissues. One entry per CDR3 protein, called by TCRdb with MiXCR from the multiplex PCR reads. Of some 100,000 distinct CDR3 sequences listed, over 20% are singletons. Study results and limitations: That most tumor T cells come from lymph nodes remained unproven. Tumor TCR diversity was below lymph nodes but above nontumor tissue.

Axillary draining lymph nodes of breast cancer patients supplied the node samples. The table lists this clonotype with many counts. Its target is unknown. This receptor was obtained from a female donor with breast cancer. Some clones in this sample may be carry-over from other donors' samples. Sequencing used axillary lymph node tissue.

The CDR3 bases are TGCGCCAGCAGCGATCCCGGGACAGGCTACAATGAGCAGTTCTTC. This sequence encodes CASSDPGTGYNEQFF. The gene calls are TRBV5-1 and TRBJ2-1; 8 bases are a match to TRBD1. Germline V gives CDR1 SGHRS, CDR2 YFSETQ. Trimming cost V 4 bases and J 3 bases; bases outside gene matches: 6. The CDR3 totals 15 residues.